This T cell receptor (beta chain) stems from a study of shared clonotypes between healthy human individuals. TCRdb's table, derived via immunoSEQ multiplex PCR, lists solely in-frame clones and lacks some. The sample carries millions of clones, 90% to 95% recorded once. Germline V gene sequence: CDR1 LNHDA, CDR2 SQIVND (reference sequence). This CDR3 is 18 amino acids long. Trimming at V came to 6 bases and at J to 5 bases, leaving 11 bases not matched to a gene. The sequencing sample was made of naive CD4+ T cells sorted from blood. Subset denoted: CD45RA+ positively selected. The sequence was obtained from a man aged 18 to 35 in good health. J is TRBJ1-6 and V is TRBV19, with 12 bases that match TRBD1. CDR3 region: CASRETGTGGANNSPLHF. As DNA, the CDR3 is TGTGCCAGTAGGGAGACCGGGACAGGGGGCGCAAATAATTCACCCCTCCACTTT.